The rows below give T cell receptor beta chains drawn from one sample of a study of regulatory T cells in long-lasting Graves disease. TCRdb re-derived calls from the multiplex PCR reads in MiXCR, one entry per CDR3 protein. Of 400,000 to 500,000 distinct CDR3 sequences in the sample, about a sixth were seen once. Another study also made use of these data, one on T cells in Graves' hyperthyroidism and ophthalmopathy.

This specimen was peripheral blood mononuclear cells (PBMCs), taken at new diagnosis, from a patient treated with antithyroid drugs. The receptors come from a woman aged 25 to 45 with Graves disease. Both conserved end residues are part of each CDR3. D genes are given only for firm matches. Size tells how often a clone was seen (once, few, many) or the class of an expanded clone, and some rows leave it out.

d_call clone_size j_call v_call cdr3_aa cdr3_nt
- - TRBJ2-6 TRBV9 CASRGAGAGANVLTF TGTGCCAGCAGGGGAGCAGGGGCTGGGGCCAACGTCCTGACTTTC
- many TRBJ1-6 TRBV20-1 CSARSWESPLHF TGCAGTGCTAGGTCTTGGGAGTCACCCCTCCACTTT
- few TRBJ1-6 TRBV7-9 CASSAITGSSPLHF TGTGCCAGCAGCGCTATCACAGGGAGCTCACCCCTCCACTTT
TRBD2 few TRBJ2-1 TRBV2 CATRTSGGPNEQFF TGTGCCACCCGCACTAGCGGCGGCCCCAATGAGCAGTTCTTC
TRBD1 few TRBJ1-1 TRBV5-4 CASSPQGGYTEAFF TGTGCCAGCAGCCCCCAGGGGGGGTACACTGAAGCCTTCTTT
TRBD2 - TRBJ2-1 TRBV6-2/TRBV6-3 CASKTSGGDEQFF TGTGCCAGCAAAACTAGCGGAGGAGATGAGCAGTTCTTC
TRBD2 - TRBJ2-1 TRBV29-1 CSAGDYYNEQFF TGCAGCGCCGGGGACTACTACAATGAGCAGTTCTTC
- many TRBJ1-1 TRBV15 CATSRLGTEAFF TGTGCCACCAGCAGGTTGGGCACTGAAGCTTTCTTT
- few TRBJ2-3 TRBV7-9 CASSRGTAVADTQYF TGTGCCAGCAGCCGCGGGACGGCCGTGGCAGATACGCAGTATTTT
TRBD1 many TRBJ2-1 TRBV6-4 CASSENRGTGDEQFF TGTGCCAGCAGTGAAAACCGGGGTACAGGGGATGAGCAGTTCTTC
- - TRBJ1-3 TRBV12-3/TRBV12-4 CASSSLGRTGNTIYF TGTGCCAGCAGTTCCTTGGGGCGAACTGGAAACACCATATATTTT
- many TRBJ2-2 TRBV27 CASSLSQAATGELFF TGTGCCAGCAGTTTGAGTCAAGCGGCCACCGGGGAGCTGTTTTTT
- - TRBJ1-2 TRBV11-3 CASSLLRNPPRGAGGYTF TGTGCCAGCAGCTTACTACGGAACCCCCCCAGGGGAGCCGGTGGCTACACCTTC
- many TRBJ2-7 TRBV9 CASSVAASYEQYF TGTGCCAGCAGCGTAGCGGCATCCTACGAGCAGTACTTC
TRBD2 - TRBJ2-1 TRBV20-1 CSARKGLSEQFF TGCAGTGCTAGGAAGGGACTATCTGAGCAGTTCTTC
- many TRBJ2-7 TRBV10-3 CAISDPYEQYF TGTGCCATCAGCGACCCCTACGAGCAGTACTTC
- many TRBJ1-1 TRBV6-5 CASSYGQAEAFF TGTGCCAGCAGTTACGGGCAGGCTGAAGCTTTCTTT
TRBD1 - TRBJ2-7 TRBV28 CASSLLRQGYEQYF TGTGCCAGCAGTCTCCTCAGACAGGGCTACGAGCAGTACTTC
- many TRBJ1-1 TRBV6-4 CASSYQDSYTEAFF TGTGCCAGCAGTTATCAGGACAGTTACACTGAAGCTTTCTTT
TRBD1 many TRBJ1-1 TRBV6-1 CASGTGTNTEAFF TGTGCCAGCGGGACAGGGACCAACACTGAAGCTTTCTTT
- many TRBJ2-1 TRBV10-3 CAIRGEASYNEQFF TGTGCCATCAGAGGGGAGGCATCCTACAATGAGCAGTTCTTC
- - TRBJ1-6 TRBV6-2/TRBV6-3 CASRLQGNSPLHF TGTGCCAGCAGACTCCAGGGAAATTCACCCCTCCACTTT
TRBD1 many TRBJ2-1 TRBV20-1 CRGWGQENNEQFF TGCAGGGGGTGGGGACAGGAGAACAATGAGCAGTTCTTC
- few TRBJ1-3 TRBV7-2 CASSLGPLSSGNTIYF TGTGCCAGCAGCTTAGGGCCCCTGAGCTCTGGAAACACCATATATTTT